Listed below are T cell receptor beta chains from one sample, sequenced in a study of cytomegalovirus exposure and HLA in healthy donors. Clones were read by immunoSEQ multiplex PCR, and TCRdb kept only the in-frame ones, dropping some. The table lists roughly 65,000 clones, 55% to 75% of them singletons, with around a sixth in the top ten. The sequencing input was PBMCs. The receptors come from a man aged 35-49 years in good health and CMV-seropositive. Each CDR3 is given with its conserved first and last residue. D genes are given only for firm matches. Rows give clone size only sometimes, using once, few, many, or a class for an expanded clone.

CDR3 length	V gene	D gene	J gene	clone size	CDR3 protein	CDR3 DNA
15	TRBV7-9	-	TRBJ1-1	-	CSSSSQRARYTEAFF	TGTTCCAGCAGCTCCCAGAGGGCCAGATACACTGAAGCTTTCTTT
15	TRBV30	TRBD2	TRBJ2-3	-	CACHPRRGSTDTQYF	TGTGCCTGCCACCCGAGGCGGGGGAGCACAGATACGCAGTATTTT
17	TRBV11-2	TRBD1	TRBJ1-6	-	CASSLETGGERNSPLHF	TGTGCCAGCAGCTTAGAAACAGGGGGCGAGCGAAATTCACCCCTCCACTTT
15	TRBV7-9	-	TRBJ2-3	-	CASRPSLADTDTQYF	TGTGCCAGCAGGCCCTCGCTGGCGGACACAGATACGCAGTATTTT
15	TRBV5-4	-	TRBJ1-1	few	CASSPPDKPNTEAFF	TGTGCCAGCAGCCCCCCGGACAAACCGAACACTGAAGCTTTCTTT
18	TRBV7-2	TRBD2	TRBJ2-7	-	CASSLVPSGNWGLYEQYF	TGTGCCAGCAGCTTAGTGCCTAGCGGGAACTGGGGGCTCTACGAGCAGTACTTC
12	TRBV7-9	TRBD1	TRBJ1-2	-	CASIGQGDGYTF	TGTGCCAGCATCGGACAGGGGGATGGCTACACCTTC
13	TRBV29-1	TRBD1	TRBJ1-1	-	CSVSRGRGDEAFF	TGCAGCGTGAGCAGGGGGCGAGGGGATGAAGCTTTCTTT
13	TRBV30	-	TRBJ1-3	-	CAWSGSSGNTIYF	TGTGCCTGGAGTGGTAGCTCTGGAAACACCATATATTTT
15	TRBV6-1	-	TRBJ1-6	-	CASRNRDNYNSPLHF	TGTGCCAGCAGAAACAGGGACAACTATAATTCACCCCTCCACTTT